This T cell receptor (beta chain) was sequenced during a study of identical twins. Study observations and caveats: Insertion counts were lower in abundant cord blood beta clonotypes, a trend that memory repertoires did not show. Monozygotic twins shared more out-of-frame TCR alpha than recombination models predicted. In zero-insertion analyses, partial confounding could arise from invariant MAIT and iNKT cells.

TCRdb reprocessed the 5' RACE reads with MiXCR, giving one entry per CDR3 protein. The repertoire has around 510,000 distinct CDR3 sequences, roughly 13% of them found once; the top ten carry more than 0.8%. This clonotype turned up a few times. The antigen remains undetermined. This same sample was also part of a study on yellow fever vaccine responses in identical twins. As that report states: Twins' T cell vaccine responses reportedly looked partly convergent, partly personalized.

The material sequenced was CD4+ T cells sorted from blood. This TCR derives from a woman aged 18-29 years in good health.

This CDR3 reads CASSFRTQETQYF. For the CDR3, the DNA is TGCGCCAGCAGCTTTCGAACTCAAGAGACCCAGTACTTC. The chain joins TRBV5-1 to TRBJ2-5; D unclear. The CDR3 length is 13 residues. Between the trimmed V and J ends, which lost 2 bases and 2 bases, there was a span of 7 bases. Germline V CDR1 and CDR2: SGHRS, YFSETQ.